This TCR beta chain was profiled in a study of beta chain features in type 1 diabetes. Study summary: The samples had 100 million to 140 million sorted cells examined in all.

Expressed TCRB transcripts got sequenced, as all isolated RNA was reverse transcribed. Approximately 3.4 million reads, on average, came from each naive, central memory and regulatory T cell sample. Only in-frame clones appear in the TCRdb table, and some are missing; sequencing was by immunoSEQ multiplex PCR. This table has about 150,000 clones, over 8.5% appearing once. Germline lookup yields CDR1 SGHRS and CDR2 YFSETQ. The CDR3 extends over 13 amino acids. Trimming cost V 1 base and J 6 bases, with 11 bases left between them. General study results and limits: Among patients, naive, central memory and Treg TCRB repertoires appeared more similar than among healthy donors.

This clone was seen a handful of times. Its target is unknown. The chain joins TRBV5-1 to TRBJ2-7; tentatively, D is TRBD1 (5 bases). This TCR derives from a man aged 18-30 years in good health. The specimen sequenced was central memory CD4+ T cells from blood. CDR3 in amino acids: CASSLTGDREQYF. In nucleotides, the CDR3 is TGCGCCAGCAGCTTGACAGGAGATCGCGAGCAGTACTTC.